The entry below gives a single T cell receptor (beta chain) sequence along with its context. The sample originates from a study of blood T cell repertoires in COVID-19. Original processing notes: Scientists estimated how many nucleated cells there were by amplifying reference gene primers. Libraries were prepared by immunoSEQ multiplex PCR; TCRdb keeps only in-frame clonotypes and omits some of them. V and J calls and clone size are as listed in that table; D and trimming were resolved from the DNA. The sample includes 260,000 or so clones, 65% to 90% seen only once; the top ten take about 4.8%. There are 15 residues in the CDR3. Germline V gene lookup returns CDR1 SGHKS and CDR2 YYEKEE (reference sequence). V lost 0 bases and J 0 bases, leaving 7 bases between the germline ends.

The TCR was taken from a woman between 70 and 85 years old with acute or convalescent COVID-19. The sequencing input was peripheral blood. The rearrangement uses TRBV5-5 and TRBJ1-5; no clear D. The CDR3 DNA reads as TGTGCCAGCAGCTTGGCCCAGTATAGCAATCAGCCCCAGCATTTT. Translating it yields CASSLAQYSNQPQHF.